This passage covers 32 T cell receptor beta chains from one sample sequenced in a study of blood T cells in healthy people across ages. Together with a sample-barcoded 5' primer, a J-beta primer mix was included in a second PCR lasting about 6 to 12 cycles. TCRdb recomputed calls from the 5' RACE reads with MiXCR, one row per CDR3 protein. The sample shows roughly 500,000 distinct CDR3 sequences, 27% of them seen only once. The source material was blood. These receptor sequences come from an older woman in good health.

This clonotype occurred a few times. CDR3 nucleotides: TGTGCCAGCAGTTTAACTGACCCTGGAAACACCATATATTTT. This translates into CASSLTDPGNTIYF. The V gene is TRBV12-3 or TRBV12-4, the J gene TRBJ1-3; D unresolved. The CDR3 sequence is 14 residues long. Trimming pared 2 bases from V and 2 bases from J, leaving 7 bases between.

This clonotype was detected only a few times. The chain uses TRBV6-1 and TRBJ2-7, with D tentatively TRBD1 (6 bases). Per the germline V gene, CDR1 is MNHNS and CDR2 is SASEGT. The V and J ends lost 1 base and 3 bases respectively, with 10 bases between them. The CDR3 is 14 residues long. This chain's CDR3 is CASSEGTDLYEQYF. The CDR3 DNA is TGTGCCAGCAGTGAAGGGACAGACCTCTACGAGCAGTACTTC.

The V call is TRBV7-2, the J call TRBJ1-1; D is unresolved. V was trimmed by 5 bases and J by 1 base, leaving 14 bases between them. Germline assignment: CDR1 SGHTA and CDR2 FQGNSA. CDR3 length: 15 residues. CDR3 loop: CASSQGRVKNTEAFF. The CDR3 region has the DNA TGTGCCAGCAGCCAAGGACGGGTTAAGAACACTGAAGCTTTCTTT.

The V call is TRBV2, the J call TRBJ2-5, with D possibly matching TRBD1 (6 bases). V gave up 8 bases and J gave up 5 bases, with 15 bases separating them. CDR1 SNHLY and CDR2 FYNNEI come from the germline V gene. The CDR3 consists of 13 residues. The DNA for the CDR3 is TGTGCCAGCGTTCAGGGGAACTGGGAGACCCAGTACTTC. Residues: CASVQGNWETQYF.

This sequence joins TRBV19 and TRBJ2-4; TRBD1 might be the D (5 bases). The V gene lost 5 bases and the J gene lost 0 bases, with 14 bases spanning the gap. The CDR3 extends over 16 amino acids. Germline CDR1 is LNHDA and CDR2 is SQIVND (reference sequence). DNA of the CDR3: TGTGCCAGTAGTCGGCAGGGCGGAACAGCCAAAAACATTCAGTACTTC. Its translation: CASSRQGGTAKNIQYF.

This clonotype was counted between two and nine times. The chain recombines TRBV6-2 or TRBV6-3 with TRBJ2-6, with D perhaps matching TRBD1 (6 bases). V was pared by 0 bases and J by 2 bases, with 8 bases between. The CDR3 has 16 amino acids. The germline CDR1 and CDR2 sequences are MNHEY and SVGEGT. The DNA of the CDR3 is TGTGCCAGCAGTTACTCCGGACAGCCTGGGGCCAACGTCCTGACTTTC. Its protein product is CASSYSGQPGANVLTF.

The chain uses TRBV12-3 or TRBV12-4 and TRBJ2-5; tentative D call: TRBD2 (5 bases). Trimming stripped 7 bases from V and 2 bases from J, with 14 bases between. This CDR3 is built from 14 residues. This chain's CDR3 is CASTQPGRQETQYF. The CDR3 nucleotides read TGTGCCAGCACCCAACCGGGGAGACAAGAGACCCAGTACTTC.

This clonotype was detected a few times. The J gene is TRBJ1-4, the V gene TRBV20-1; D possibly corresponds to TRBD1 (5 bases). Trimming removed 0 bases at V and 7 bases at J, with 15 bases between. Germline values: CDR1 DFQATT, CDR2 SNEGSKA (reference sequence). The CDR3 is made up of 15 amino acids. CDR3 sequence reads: CSARDVRGWGEKLFF. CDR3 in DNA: TGCAGTGCTAGAGATGTAAGGGGCTGGGGTGAAAAACTGTTTTTT.

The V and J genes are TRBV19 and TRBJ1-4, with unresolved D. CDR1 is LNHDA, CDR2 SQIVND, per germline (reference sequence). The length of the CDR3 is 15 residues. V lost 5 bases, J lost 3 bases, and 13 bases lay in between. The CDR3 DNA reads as TGTGCCAGTAGTGTAAGAGGAATACCTAATGAAAAACTGTTTTTT. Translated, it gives CASSVRGIPNEKLFF.

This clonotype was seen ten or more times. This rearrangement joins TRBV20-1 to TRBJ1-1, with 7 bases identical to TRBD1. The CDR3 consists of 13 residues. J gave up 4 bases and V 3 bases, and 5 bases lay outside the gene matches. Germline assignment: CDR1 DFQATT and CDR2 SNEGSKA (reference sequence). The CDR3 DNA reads TGCAGTGCTAGGGTCCCAGGGGGCACTGAAGCTTTCTTT. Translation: CSARVPGGTEAFF.

CDR3 sequence: CASSKGRGGQETQYF. The CDR3 nucleotides are TGTGCCAGCAGCAAAGGGCGGGGGGGTCAAGAGACCCAGTACTTC. The chain combines TRBV7-2 with TRBJ2-5; 9 nucleotides line up with TRBD2. The CDR3 has 15 residues. Germline V gene lookup returns CDR1 SGHTA and CDR2 FQGNSA. J was trimmed by 2 bases and V by 5 bases; bases with no gene match: 6. Full variable domain (remainder filled in from reference TRBV7-2 and TRBJ2-5): GAGVSQSPSNKVTEKGKDVELRCDPISGHTALYWYRQSLGQGLEFLIYFQGNSAPDKSGLPSDRFSAERTGGSVSTLTIQRTQQEDSAVYLCASSKGRGGQETQYFGPGTRLLVL.

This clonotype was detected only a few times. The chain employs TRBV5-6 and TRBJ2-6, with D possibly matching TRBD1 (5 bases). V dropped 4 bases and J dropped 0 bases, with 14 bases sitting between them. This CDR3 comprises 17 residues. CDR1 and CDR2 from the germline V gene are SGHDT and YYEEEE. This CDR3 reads CASSLVGEDSGANVLTF. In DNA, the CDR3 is TGTGCCAGCAGCCTGGTAGGGGAAGACTCTGGGGCCAACGTCCTGACTTTC.

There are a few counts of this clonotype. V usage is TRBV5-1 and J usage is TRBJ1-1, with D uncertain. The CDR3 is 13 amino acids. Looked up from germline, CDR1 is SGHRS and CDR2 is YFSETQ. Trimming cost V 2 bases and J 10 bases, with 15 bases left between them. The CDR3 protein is CASSFPQWARAFF. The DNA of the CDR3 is TGCGCCAGCAGCTTCCCACAGTGGGCGCGAGCTTTCTTT. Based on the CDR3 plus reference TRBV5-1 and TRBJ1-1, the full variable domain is KAGVTQTPRYLIKTRGQQVTLSCSPISGHRSVSWYQQTPGQGLQFLFEYFSETQRNKGNFPGRFSGRQFSNSRSEMNVSTLELGDSALYLCASSFPQWARAFFGQGTRLTVV.

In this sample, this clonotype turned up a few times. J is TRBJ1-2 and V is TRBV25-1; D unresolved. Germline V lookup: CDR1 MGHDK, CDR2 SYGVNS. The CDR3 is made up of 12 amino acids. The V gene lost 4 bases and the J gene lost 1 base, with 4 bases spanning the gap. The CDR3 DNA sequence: TGTGCCAGCAGTGCAGATAACTATGGCTACACCTTC. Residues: CASSADNYGYTF.

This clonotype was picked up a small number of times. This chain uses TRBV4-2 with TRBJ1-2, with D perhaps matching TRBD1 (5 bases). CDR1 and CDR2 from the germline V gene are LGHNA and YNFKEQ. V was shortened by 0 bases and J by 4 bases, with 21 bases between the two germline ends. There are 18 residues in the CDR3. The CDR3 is CASSQDTPRVGGSYGYTF. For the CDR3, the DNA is TGTGCCAGCAGCCAAGATACGCCCAGGGTCGGGGGGTCCTATGGCTACACCTTC.

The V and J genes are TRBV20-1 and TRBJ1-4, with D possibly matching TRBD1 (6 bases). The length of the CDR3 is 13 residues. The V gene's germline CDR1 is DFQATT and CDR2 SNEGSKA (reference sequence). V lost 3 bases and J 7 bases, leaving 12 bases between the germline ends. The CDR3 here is CSASGQRGEKLFF. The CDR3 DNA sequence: TGCAGTGCTAGCGGACAGAGAGGTGAAAAACTGTTTTTT.

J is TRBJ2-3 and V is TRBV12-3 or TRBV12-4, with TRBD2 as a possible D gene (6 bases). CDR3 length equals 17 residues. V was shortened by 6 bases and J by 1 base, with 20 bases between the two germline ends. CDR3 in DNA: TGTGCCAGCAGCCCCGTTTACGGGGGAATCGGCACAGATACGCAGTATTTT. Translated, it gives CASSPVYGGIGTDTQYF.

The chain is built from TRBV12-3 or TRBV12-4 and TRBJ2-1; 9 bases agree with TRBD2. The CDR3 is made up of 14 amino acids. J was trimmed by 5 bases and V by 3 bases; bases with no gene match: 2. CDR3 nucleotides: TGTGCCAGCAGTTTGGGACTAGCTCACAATGAGCAGTTCTTC. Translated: CASSLGLAHNEQFF.

As DNA, the CDR3 is TGTGCCATCGGGGGGGGACAGCGGAACACTGAAGCTTTCTTT. It encodes CAIGGGQRNTEAFF. This chain links TRBV10-3 with TRBJ1-1, with 7 bases identical to TRBD1. The CDR3 is 14 residues long. Unmatched junction bases numbered 7, after V lost 8 bases and J lost 1 base. Germline V gene lookup returns CDR1 ENHRY and CDR2 SYGVKD.

The CDR3 DNA reads TGTGCCAGCAGCTTAGTAGCGGGGGGGCCAGAGACCCAGTACTTC. It encodes CASSLVAGGPETQYF. V is TRBV7-2 and J is TRBJ2-5, with TRBD2 identical over 11 bases. The V gene's germline CDR1 is SGHTA and CDR2 FQGNSA. The CDR3 has 15 residues. With 1 base clipped from V and 4 bases from J, the junction kept 2 bases outside the gene matches.

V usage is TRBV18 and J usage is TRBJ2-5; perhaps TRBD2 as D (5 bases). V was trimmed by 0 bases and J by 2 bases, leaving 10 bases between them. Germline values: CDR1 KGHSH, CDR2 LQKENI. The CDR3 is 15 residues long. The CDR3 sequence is CASSPPPGIQETQYF. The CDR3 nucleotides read TGTGCCAGCTCACCACCCCCGGGGATACAAGAGACCCAGTACTTC.

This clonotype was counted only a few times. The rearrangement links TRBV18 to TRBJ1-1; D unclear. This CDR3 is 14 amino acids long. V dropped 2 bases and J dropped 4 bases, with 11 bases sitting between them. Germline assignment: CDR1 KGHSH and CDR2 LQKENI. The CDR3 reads CASSPGPQSTEAFF. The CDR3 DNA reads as TGTGCCAGCTCACCAGGCCCCCAGAGCACTGAAGCTTTCTTT.

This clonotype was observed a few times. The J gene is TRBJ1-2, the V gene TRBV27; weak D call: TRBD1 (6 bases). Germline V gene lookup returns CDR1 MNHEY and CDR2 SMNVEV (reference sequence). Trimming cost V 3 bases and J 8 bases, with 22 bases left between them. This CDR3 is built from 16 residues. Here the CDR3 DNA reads TGTGCCAGCAGTTTTGGGGGCAGGAGGACATGGTCGGGCTACACCTTC. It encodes CASSFGGRRTWSGYTF.

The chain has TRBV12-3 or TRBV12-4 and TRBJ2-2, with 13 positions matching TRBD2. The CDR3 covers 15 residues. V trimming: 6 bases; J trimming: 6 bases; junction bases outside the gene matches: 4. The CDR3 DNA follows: TGTGCCAGCAGCTTGACTAGCGGGAGGTCCGGGGAGCTGTTTTTT. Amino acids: CASSLTSGRSGELFF.

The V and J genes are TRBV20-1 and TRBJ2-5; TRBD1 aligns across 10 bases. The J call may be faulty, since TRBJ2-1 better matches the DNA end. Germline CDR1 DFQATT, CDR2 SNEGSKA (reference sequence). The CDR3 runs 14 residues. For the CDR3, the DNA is TGCAGTGCTAAGCGGGACAGGGGTCCCAATGAGCAGTTCTTC. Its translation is CSAKRDRGPNEQFF.

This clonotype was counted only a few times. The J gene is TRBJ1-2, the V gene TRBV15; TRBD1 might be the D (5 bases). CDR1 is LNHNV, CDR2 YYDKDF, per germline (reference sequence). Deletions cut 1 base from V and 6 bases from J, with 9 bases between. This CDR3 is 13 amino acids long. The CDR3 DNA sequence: TGTGCCACCAGCAGAGGGGGGGGAGATGGCTACACCTTC. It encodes CATSRGGGDGYTF. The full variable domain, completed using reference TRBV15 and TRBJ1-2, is DAMVIQNPRYQVTQFGKPVTLSCSQTLNHNVMYWYQQKSSQAPKLLFHYYDKDFNNEADTPDNFQSRRPNTSFCFLDIRSPGLGDTAMYLCATSRGGGDGYTFGSGTRLTVV.

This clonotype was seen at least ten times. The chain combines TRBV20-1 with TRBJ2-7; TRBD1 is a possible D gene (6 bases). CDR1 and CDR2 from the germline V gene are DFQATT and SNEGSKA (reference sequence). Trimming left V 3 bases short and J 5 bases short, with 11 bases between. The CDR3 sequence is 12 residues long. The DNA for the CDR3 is TGCAGTGCTAGGAGTCAGGGGCACGAGCAGTACTTC. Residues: CSARSQGHEQYF.

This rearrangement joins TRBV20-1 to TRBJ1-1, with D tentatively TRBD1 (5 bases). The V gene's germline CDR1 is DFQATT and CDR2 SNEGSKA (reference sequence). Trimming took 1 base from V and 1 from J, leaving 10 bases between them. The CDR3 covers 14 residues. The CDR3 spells CSARAQGKNTEAFF. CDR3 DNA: TGCAGTGCTAGAGCCCAGGGTAAGAACACTGAAGCTTTCTTT.

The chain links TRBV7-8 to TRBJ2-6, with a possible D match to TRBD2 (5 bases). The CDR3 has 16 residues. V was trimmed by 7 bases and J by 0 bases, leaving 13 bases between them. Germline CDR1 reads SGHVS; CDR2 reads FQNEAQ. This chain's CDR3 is CASIPRRASGANVLTF. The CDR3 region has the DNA TGTGCCAGCATCCCACGGCGGGCCTCTGGGGCCAACGTCCTGACTTTC. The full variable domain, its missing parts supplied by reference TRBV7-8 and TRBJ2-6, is GAGVSQSPRYKVAKRGQDVALRCDPISGHVSLFWYQQALGQGPEFLTYFQNEAQLDKSGLPSDRFFAERPEGSVSTLKIQRTQQEDSAVYLCASIPRRASGANVLTFGAGSRLTVL.

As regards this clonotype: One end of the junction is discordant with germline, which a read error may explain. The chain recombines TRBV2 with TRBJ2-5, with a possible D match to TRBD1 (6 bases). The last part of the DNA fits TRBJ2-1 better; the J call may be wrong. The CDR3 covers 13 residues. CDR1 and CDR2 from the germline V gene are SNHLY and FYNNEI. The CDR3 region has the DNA TGCGCCTCAAGGACAGCCCCTCAAAATGAGCAGTTCTTC. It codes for CASRTAPQNEQFF.

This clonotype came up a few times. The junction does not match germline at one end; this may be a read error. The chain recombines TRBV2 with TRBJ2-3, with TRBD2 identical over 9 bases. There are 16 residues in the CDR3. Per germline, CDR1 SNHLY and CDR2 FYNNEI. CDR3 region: CTSRVNSGGYTGTQYF. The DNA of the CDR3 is TGTACCAGCAGGGTAAATAGCGGGGGCTACACAGGTACGCAGTATTTT.

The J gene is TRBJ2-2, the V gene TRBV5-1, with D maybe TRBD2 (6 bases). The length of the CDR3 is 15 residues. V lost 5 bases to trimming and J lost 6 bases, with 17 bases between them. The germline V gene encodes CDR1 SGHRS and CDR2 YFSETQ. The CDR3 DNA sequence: TGCGCCAGCAGAGCTTGGGACTCCAAAGCCGGGGAGCTGTTTTTT. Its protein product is CASRAWDSKAGELFF.